This TCR beta chain came from a study of OX40 agonist ivuxolimab in advanced cancers. Whole-study context: Patients received ivuxolimab, an agonistic anti-OX40 (CD134) antibody. Past anti-PD-1, anti-PD-L1 or anti-CTLA-4 therapy was accepted, and 30% to 45% had received some.

Exclusion of a patient followed from autoimmune disease history or systemic immunosuppression. At cycle 4 day 1, cycle 7 day 1, and baseline, blood was sampled. Clones were sequenced by immunoSEQ multiplex PCR, and TCRdb holds only the in-frame ones, with some missing. The sample has about 95,000 clones, roughly nine tenths seen once. This specimen consisted of CD4+ or CD8+ T cells sorted from blood, obtained in a trial of the OX40 agonist ivuxolimab. This TCR was recovered from an adult with an advanced solid tumor such as melanoma, head and neck, liver or kidney cancer.

This CDR3 is CASSKAPEDTQYF. The DNA for the CDR3 is TGCGCCAGCAGCAAGGCACCCGAAGATACGCAGTATTTT. The chain combines TRBV5-1 with TRBJ2-3; D is undetermined. This CDR3 has 13 residues. V lost 4 bases to trimming and J lost 5 bases, with 11 bases between them. Germline V CDR1 and CDR2: SGHRS, YFSETQ.